This T cell receptor (beta chain) was sequenced during a study of cytotoxic CD8 clonotypes in ibrutinib-treated CLL. Notes on the study in general: Patients showed higher baseline clonality than age-matched healthy donors, and it tracked circulating CD8+ T-cell counts. The clonality went up when patients responded to ibrutinib and dropped back toward baseline at progression.

This CDR3 contains 14 residues. Trimming at V came to 6 bases and at J to 8 bases, leaving 10 bases not matched to a gene. Per the germline V gene, CDR1 is SNHLY and CDR2 is FYNNEI. This clone was picked up a small number of times. Its target is not known. Profiled with immunoSEQ multiplex PCR; TCRdb holds only in-frame clones, not every one. The sample records roughly 51,000 clones, around half being singletons. V and J are TRBV2 and TRBJ1-2; 9 bases match TRBD1. This specimen was PBMCs, taken after 12 months of ibrutinib treatment. This TCR derives from a human donor with chronic lymphocytic leukemia. CDR3 sequence (DNA): TGTGCCAGCAGGCTAACAGGGGGCGCGCAGGGCTACACCTTC. It translates to CASRLTGGAQGYTF. Together with reference TRBV2 and TRBJ1-2, the CDR3 gives the full variable domain: EPEVTQTPSHQVTQMGQEVILRCVPISNHLYFYWYRQILGQKVEFLVSFYNNEISEKSEIFDDQFSVERPDGSNFTLKIRSTKLEDSAMYFCASRLTGGAQGYTFGSGTRLTVV.